This T cell receptor beta chain was captured in a study of T cells after yellow fever vaccination. A single record per CDR3 protein comes from TCRdb applying MiXCR to the 5' RACE reads. Of some 300,000 distinct CDR3 sequences listed, approximately 10% are singletons. Study outcomes and limitations: Abundant bulk-population clonotypes could contaminate the FACS-sorted repertoires.

The table lists this clonotype with a few counts. Its antigen is as yet unknown. This CDR3 comprises 15 residues. The germline V gene encodes CDR1 SGHTA and CDR2 FQGNSA. The V and J ends lost 1 base and 11 bases respectively, with 17 bases between them. The sequence derives from a man aged 18 to 29 who received the YFV17D yellow fever vaccine. The chain joins TRBV7-2 to TRBJ1-4; TRBD1 might be the D (5 bases). This material consisted of CD4+ T cells sorted from PBMCs, taken 5 days after the yellow fever booster vaccination. The CDR3 region is CASSLGGVKSRKLFF. CDR3 nucleotides: TGTGCCAGCAGCTTAGGAGGGGTAAAAAGCCGGAAACTGTTTTTT.